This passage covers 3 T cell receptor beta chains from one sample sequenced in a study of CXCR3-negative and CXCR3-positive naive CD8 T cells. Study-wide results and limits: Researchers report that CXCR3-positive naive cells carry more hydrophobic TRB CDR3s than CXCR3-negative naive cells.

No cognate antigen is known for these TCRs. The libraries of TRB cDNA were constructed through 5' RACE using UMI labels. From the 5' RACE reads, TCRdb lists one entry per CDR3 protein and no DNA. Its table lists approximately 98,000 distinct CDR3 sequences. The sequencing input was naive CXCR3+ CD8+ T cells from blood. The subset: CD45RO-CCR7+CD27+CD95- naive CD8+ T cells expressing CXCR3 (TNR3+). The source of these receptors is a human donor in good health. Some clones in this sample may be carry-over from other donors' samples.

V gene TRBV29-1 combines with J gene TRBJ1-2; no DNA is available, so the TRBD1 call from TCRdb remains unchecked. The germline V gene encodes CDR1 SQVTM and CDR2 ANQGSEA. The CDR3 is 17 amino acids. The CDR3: CSVVIWDRGQSDYGYTF.

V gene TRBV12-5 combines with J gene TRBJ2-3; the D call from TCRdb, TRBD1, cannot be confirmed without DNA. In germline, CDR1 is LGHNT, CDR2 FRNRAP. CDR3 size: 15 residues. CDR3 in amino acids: CASGLKGGAADTQYF.

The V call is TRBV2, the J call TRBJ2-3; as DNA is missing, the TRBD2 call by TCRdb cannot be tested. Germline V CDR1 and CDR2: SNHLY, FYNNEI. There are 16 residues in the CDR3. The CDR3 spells CASSEKGGGPSNTQYF.